The subject of this entry is one TCR beta chain. The antigen remains unidentified. The CDR3 spans 15 residues. Germline V lookup: CDR1 LGHNT, CDR2 FRNRAP. V shed 8 bases and J 3 bases; nucleotides not matched to a gene: 6. Naive CD8 cells comprised CD45RO-negative, CCR7-positively selected cells, excluding terminally differentiated effector memory CD45RA+ cells. The sample originates from a study of shared clonotypes between healthy human individuals. Overall study findings and caveats: Larger richness was generally estimated for naive than memory subsets.

Using immunoSEQ multiplex PCR, the repertoire was profiled, and TCRdb retains in-frame clones only, with some absent. The sample holds about 2.1 million clones, about 94% seen once. Material: naive CD8+ T cells from PBMCs. The TCR sequence derives from a man between 18 and 29 years old in good health. Some clones in this sample may be carry-over from other donors' samples. The genes are TRBV12-5 and TRBJ2-1; TRBD2 matches at 11 bases. Written as DNA, the CDR3 is TGTGCTAGTTTAGGGACTAGCGGCAACTACAATGAGCAGTTCTTC. Protein product: CASLGTSGNYNEQFF.